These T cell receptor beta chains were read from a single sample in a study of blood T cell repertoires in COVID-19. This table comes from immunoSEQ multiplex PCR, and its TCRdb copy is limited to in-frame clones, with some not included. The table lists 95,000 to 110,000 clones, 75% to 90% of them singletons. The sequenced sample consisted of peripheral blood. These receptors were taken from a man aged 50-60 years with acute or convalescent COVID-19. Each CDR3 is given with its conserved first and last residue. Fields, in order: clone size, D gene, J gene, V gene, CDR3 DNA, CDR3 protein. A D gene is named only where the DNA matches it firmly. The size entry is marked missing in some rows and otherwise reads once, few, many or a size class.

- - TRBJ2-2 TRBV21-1 TGTGCCAGCAGCAAAGCGCTCGAGGGGGCGGGCACCGGGGAGCTGTTTTTT CASSKALEGAGTGELFF
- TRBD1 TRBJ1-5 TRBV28 TGTGCCAGCAGTTTCAGAGACAGGGCTAATCAGCCCCAGCATTTT CASSFRDRANQPQHF
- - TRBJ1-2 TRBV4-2 TGTGCCAGCAGCATACAGGGAGCTAACTATGGCTACACCTTC CASSIQGANYGYTF
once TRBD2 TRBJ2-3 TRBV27 TGTGCCACCGGGGGGGTAGCAGCTAGCACAGATACGCAGTATTTT CATGGVAASTDTQYF
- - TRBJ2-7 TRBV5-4 TGTGCCAGCAGCTTGGCGACGGGGACCTACGAGCAGTACTTC CASSLATGTYEQYF
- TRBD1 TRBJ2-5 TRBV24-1 TGTGCCACCAGTGACTGGGACAGGGGCGAAGAGACCCAGTACTTC CATSDWDRGEETQYF
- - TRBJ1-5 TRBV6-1 TGTGCCAGCAGTGAATCGGGCAGGGATAGCAATCAGCCCCAGCATTTT CASSESGRDSNQPQHF
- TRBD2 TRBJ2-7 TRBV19 TGTGCCAGTACAAAGCGGGAAGGGTCCTACGAGCAGTACTTC CASTKREGSYEQYF
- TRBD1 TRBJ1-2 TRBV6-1 TGTGCCAGCAGTGAAGTGGGGACAGGCGCCTACTATGGCTACACCTTC CASSEVGTGAYYGYTF
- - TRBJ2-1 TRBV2 TGTGCCAGCAGTGACAGGGTCGGTGAGCAGTTCTTC CASSDRVGEQFF
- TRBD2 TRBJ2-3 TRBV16 TGTGCCAGCAGCGCCGGGACTAGGGCGACAGATACGCAGTATTTT CASSAGTRATDTQYF
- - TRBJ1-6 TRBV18 TGTGCCAGCTCACCACAGGCAGGCCGCTCCTATAATTCACCCCTCCACTTT CASSPQAGRSYNSPLHF
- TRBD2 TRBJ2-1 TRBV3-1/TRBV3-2 TGTGCCAGCACCCCGACTAGCGGGAGCGGTTATGAGCAGTTCTTC CASTPTSGSGYEQFF
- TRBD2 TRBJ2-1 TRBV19 TGTGCCAGTAGATTAGCGGGTGATTCCTACAATGAGCAGTTCTTC CASRLAGDSYNEQFF
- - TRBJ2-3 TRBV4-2 TGTGCCAGCAGCCAAGAACAGGGAACAGATACGCAGTATTTT CASSQEQGTDTQYF
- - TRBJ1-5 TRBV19 TGTGCCAGTAGTTCCACAGGGAATCAGCCCCAGCATTTT CASSSTGNQPQHF
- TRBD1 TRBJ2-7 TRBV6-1 TGTGCCAGCAGTGAATCTATGGGACAGGGATTCTACGAGCAGTACTTC CASSESMGQGFYEQYF
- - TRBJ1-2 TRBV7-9 TGTGCCAGCAGCTCCCCTTCCGACAGTTATGGCTACACCTTC CASSSPSDSYGYTF
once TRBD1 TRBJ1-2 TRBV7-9 TGTGCCAGCAGCTCTCGACAGGGGACTGGCTACACCTTC CASSSRQGTGYTF
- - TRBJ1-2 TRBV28 TGTGCCAGCAGTTTAGTTGGGCGAACCCTCGGTGGCTACACCTTC CASSLVGRTLGGYTF
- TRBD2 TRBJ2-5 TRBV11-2 TGTGCCAGCACCCCCCGGGGGGAAGCTAAAGAGACCCAGTACTTC CASTPRGEAKETQYF
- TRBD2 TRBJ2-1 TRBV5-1 TGCGCCAGCAGCCGGGGGACTAGCGGGTTATACAATGAGCAGTTCTTC CASSRGTSGLYNEQFF
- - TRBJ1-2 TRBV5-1 TGCGCCAGCAGCGTACAAGGAGGTGGCTACACCTTC CASSVQGGGYTF
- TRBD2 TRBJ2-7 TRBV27 TGTGCCAGCAGACGACTAGCGGGGTACTACGAGCAGTACTTC CASRRLAGYYEQYF
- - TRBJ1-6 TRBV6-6 TGTGCCAGCAGTTACTCGATGGAGAATTCACCCCTCCACTTT CASSYSMENSPLHF
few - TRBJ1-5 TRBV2 TGTGCCAGCAGCGAAGGGCTCTGGCAGCCCCAGCATTTT CASSEGLWQPQHF
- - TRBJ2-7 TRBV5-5 TGTGCCAGCAGCGCGGTAAATTATAACGAGCAGTACTTC CASSAVNYNEQYF
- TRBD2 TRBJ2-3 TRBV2 TGTGCCAGCAGTCGTACATCACTAGCGGGAGGTCCGACAGATACGCAGTATTTT CASSRTSLAGGPTDTQYF
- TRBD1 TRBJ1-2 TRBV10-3 TGTGCCACTAGGGGACAGGGGAACGGCTACACCTTC CATRGQGNGYTF
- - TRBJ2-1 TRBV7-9 TGTGCCAGCAGCTTATTAGCGAGCGATGAGCAGTTCTTC CASSLLASDEQFF
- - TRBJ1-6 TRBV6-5 TGTGCCAGCAGTTCAGGGACAAGTAATAATTCACCCCTCCACTTT CASSSGTSNNSPLHF
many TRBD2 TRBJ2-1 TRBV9 TGTGCCAGCAGCCCCTGGACTAGCGGAAACAATGAGCAGTTCTTC CASSPWTSGNNEQFF
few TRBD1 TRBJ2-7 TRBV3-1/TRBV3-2 TGTGCCAGCAGCCAGAGGGGGTCAGGGGGCTACGAGCAGTACTTC CASSQRGSGGYEQYF
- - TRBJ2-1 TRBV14 TGTGCCAGCAGCCAAGATACAGCTTCGCGCGTAGTATACAATGAGCAGTTCTTC CASSQDTASRVVYNEQFF
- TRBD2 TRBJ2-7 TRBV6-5 TGTGCCAGCAGAGACGGGACTAACTCCTACGAGCAGTACTTC CASRDGTNSYEQYF
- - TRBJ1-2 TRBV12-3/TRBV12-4 TGTGCCAGCAGGGGCGGAGGGTACTATGGCTACACCTTC CASRGGGYYGYTF
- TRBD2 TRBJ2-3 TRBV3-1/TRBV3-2 TGTGCCAGCAGCCAAGGCGGGAGGTATCAAGATACGCAGTATTTT CASSQGGRYQDTQYF
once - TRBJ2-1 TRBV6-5 TGTGCCAGCAGGCCCACTAGCCTGTACAATGAGCAGTTCTTC CASRPTSLYNEQFF
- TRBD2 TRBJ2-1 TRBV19 TGTGCCAGTAGGACTCGGACTAGCGGACTTTACAATGAGCAGTTCTTC CASRTRTSGLYNEQFF
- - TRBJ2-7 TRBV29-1 TGCAGCGTTGAAATGGGAGTCGAGCAGTACTTC CSVEMGVEQYF
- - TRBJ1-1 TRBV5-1 TGCGCCAGCAGCCTCACTGTGAACACTGAAGCTTTCTTT CASSLTVNTEAFF
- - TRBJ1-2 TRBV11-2 TGTGCCAGCAGGCCTACAGGGTCCCACTATGGCTACACCTTC CASRPTGSHYGYTF
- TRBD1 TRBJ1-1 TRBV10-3 TGTGCCATCAGTTACAGCAGGGGGCTGAACACTGAAGCTTTCTTT CAISYSRGLNTEAFF
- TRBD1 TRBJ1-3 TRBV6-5 TGTGCCAGCAGGCGACAGGGTCCTGACACCATATATTTT CASRRQGPDTIYF
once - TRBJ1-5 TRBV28 TGTGCCAGCAGTGCGTCGTGGGGCCAGCCCCAGCATTTT CASSASWGQPQHF
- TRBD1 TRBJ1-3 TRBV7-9 TGTGCCAGCAGCAAACCGACAGGGGGCTCTGGAAACACCATATATTTT CASSKPTGGSGNTIYF
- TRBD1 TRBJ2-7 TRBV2 TGTGCCAGCAGTGAAGCGGGACAGACGTACTTC CASSEAGQTYF
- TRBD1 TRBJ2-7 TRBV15 TGTGCCACCAGCAGAACAAGGGACAGCTACGAGCAGTACTTC CATSRTRDSYEQYF
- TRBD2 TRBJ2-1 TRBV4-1 TGCGCCAGCAGCAAGGGACTAGCGTTGTACAATGAGCAGTTCTTC CASSKGLALYNEQFF
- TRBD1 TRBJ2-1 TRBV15 TGTGCCACCAGCAGAAGGGACAGCCACAATGAGCAGTTCTTC CATSRRDSHNEQFF
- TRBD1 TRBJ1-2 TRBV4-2 TGTGCCAGCAGCCTTGCAGGGGGCGTCCAGTCTGACTACACCTTC CASSLAGGVQSDYTF
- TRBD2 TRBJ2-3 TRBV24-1 TGTGCCACCAGTGATTTGCGCTCGGGGGGGCGCGGGACAGATACGCAGTATTTT CATSDLRSGGRGTDTQYF
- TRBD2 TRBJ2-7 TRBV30 TGTGCCTGGAGTTACGGACTAGCGGTGCAGTACTTC CAWSYGLAVQYF